Below, 2 T cell receptor beta chains from the same sample are listed, as sequenced in a study of blood T cell repertoires in COVID-19. The table came from immunoSEQ multiplex PCR; TCRdb's copy has only in-frame clones and leaves some out. The sample records just under 350,000 clones, over 80% being singletons. Sequencing input: peripheral blood. All receptors derive from a woman in her fifties or sixties with COVID-19, enrolled during active disease.

The chain has TRBV27 and TRBJ2-7, with D perhaps matching TRBD1 (6 bases). V was pared by 6 bases and J by 2 bases, with 14 bases between. CDR3 length: 14 residues. Germline V CDR1 and CDR2: MNHEY, SMNVEV (reference sequence). CDR3 sequence (DNA): TGTGCCAGCAGAAGTAACAGGGCTACCTACGAGCAGTACTTC. Translating it yields CASRSNRATYEQYF.

The rearrangement joins TRBV27 to TRBJ1-3; D unresolved. V lost 8 bases and J 3 bases, leaving 11 bases between the germline ends. Per germline, CDR1 MNHEY and CDR2 SMNVEV (reference sequence). The CDR3 length is 13 residues. This CDR3 reads CASRPGGGNTIYF. The CDR3 region has the DNA TGTGCCAGCCGCCCTGGAGGTGGAAACACCATATATTTT.